These 24 T cell receptor beta chains originate from one sample sequenced in a study of T cell responses to AZD1222 COVID-19 vaccine. Sequenced by immunoSEQ multiplex PCR; TCRdb stores in-frame clones only, minus some. The repertoire holds roughly 160,000 clones, with 90% as singletons. The sequencing here drew on peripheral blood, taken on day 0 of AZD1222 vaccination. These receptor sequences come from an adult in good health.

This chain uses TRBV12-3 or TRBV12-4 with TRBJ2-2; the D is unclear. The CDR3 totals 12 residues. V was pared by 1 base and J by 9 bases, with 6 bases between. CDR3 DNA sequence: TGTGCCAGCAGTTTAGGTCAGAGGGAGCTGTTTTTT. It translates to CASSLGQRELFF.

This chain connects TRBV7-8 to TRBJ2-1; 13 bases align to TRBD2. This CDR3 region has 15 residues. The V gene end was trimmed by 5 bases and the J gene end by 6 bases; junction bases not matched to a gene: 4. CDR1 and CDR2 from the germline V gene are SGHVS and FQNEAQ. CDR3 sequence: CASSLGLAGRNEQFF. The CDR3 DNA follows: TGTGCCAGCAGCCTGGGACTAGCGGGGCGCAATGAGCAGTTCTTC.

The rearrangement links TRBV6-5 to TRBJ2-1; D uncertain. The CDR3 covers 14 residues. V lost 6 bases to trimming and J lost 0 bases, with 9 bases between them. Per germline, CDR1 MNHEY and CDR2 SVGAGI. CDR3 in amino acids: CASSRQSSYNEQFF. The DNA for the CDR3 is TGTGCCAGCAGCCGCCAGAGCTCCTACAATGAGCAGTTCTTC.

J is TRBJ2-7 and V is TRBV6-5; TRBD1 agrees at 7 bases. The CDR3 contains 15 residues. In germline, CDR1 is MNHEY, CDR2 SVGAGI. The V and J ends lost 1 base and 1 base, in that order; junction bases with no gene match: 4. The CDR3 loop reads CASSYYGTESYEQYF. The CDR3 bases are TGTGCCAGCAGTTACTATGGGACAGAATCCTACGAGCAGTACTTC.

V and J are TRBV19 and TRBJ2-2; 8 nucleotides agree with TRBD2. V was clipped by 5 bases and J by 3 bases; unmatched bases: 8. The CDR3 length is 16 residues. From germline, CDR1 is LNHDA and CDR2 SQIVND (reference sequence). CDR3: CASSSVAGPYTGELFF. CDR3 bases: TGTGCCAGTAGTTCCGTAGCGGGGCCTTACACCGGGGAGCTGTTTTTT.

This clone was counted once. The V gene is TRBV4-3, the J gene TRBJ2-2; the match to TRBD1 covers 8 bases. Germline lookup yields CDR1 LGHNA and CDR2 YSLEER. The CDR3 has 13 residues. The V segment lost 0 bases and the J segment 9 bases; nucleotides outside the gene matches: 0. The CDR3 here is CASSQDRGRELFF. Here the CDR3 DNA reads TGCGCCAGCAGCCAAGACAGGGGGCGGGAGCTGTTTTTT.

About this clone itself: Additional DNA sequences in this sample encode the identical CDR3. The chain joins TRBV4-1 to TRBJ1-5; no clear D gene. Trimming shortened V by 1 base and J by 2 bases, and 9 bases separated the two germline ends. From germline, CDR1 is MGHRA and CDR2 YSYEKL. The CDR3 runs to 15 residues. As DNA, the CDR3 is TGCGCCAGCAGCCAAGCGGCGTTAGGCAATCAGCCCCAGCATTTT. It encodes CASSQAALGNQPQHF.

The gene calls are TRBV6-5 and TRBJ2-3; 8 bases are a match to TRBD1. V lost 4 bases to trimming and J lost 7 bases; unmatched junction nucleotides: 7. The CDR3 sequence is 14 residues long. Germline CDR1 reads MNHEY; CDR2 reads SVGAGI. The CDR3 DNA is TGTGCCAGCAGTTTGGACAGGGCCAGATATACGCAGTATTTT. Protein product: CASSLDRARYTQYF.

This clone showed up just a few times. This chain links TRBV4-1 with TRBJ2-2, with D maybe TRBD2 (5 bases). Germline CDR1 is MGHRA and CDR2 is YSYEKL. This CDR3 is built from 14 residues. Trimming pared 3 bases from V and 2 bases from J, leaving 7 bases between. CDR3 bases: TGCGCCAGCAGCCACGGGGTTAACACCGGGGAGCTGTTTTTT. Translation: CASSHGVNTGELFF.

The CDR3 coding sequence is TGTGCCAGCAGTTCGACAGGGGGGCAAGAGACCCAGTACTTC. Amino acids: CASSSTGGQETQYF. V is TRBV28 and J is TRBJ2-5; 9 bases line up with TRBD1. This CDR3 has 14 residues. Looked up from germline, CDR1 is MDHEN and CDR2 is SYDVKM. V was pared by 4 bases and J by 2 bases, with 2 bases of the junction left unmatched.

Remarks on this clone: The sample has other DNA sequences that encode this CDR3 too. The chain has TRBV18 and TRBJ1-1, with TRBD1 matching 8 bases. Germline assignment: CDR1 KGHSH and CDR2 LQKENI. V was pared by 3 bases and J by 8 bases, with 2 bases of the junction left unmatched. This CDR3 region has 12 residues. CDR3 residues: CASSPRTGEAFF. CDR3 nucleotide sequence: TGTGCCAGCTCACCCCGGACAGGGGAAGCTTTCTTT.

The V and J genes are TRBV5-1 and TRBJ1-1; 9 nucleotides align to TRBD1. This CDR3 comprises 15 residues. The germline gives CDR1 SGHRS, CDR2 YFSETQ. V lost 1 base and J lost 0; bases outside the gene matches: 1. Here the CDR3 reads CASSLTGGMNTEAFF. CDR3 sequence (DNA): TGCGCCAGCAGCTTGACAGGGGGCATGAACACTGAAGCTTTCTTT.

J is TRBJ1-5 and V is TRBV6-1; D ambiguous. The CDR3 totals 15 residues. Trimming took off 1 base at V and 1 base at J, with 8 bases between the two ends. Germline values: CDR1 MNHNS, CDR2 SASEGT. The CDR3 region is CASSEVRQSNQPQHF. The CDR3 DNA sequence: TGTGCCAGCAGTGAAGTTCGGCAGAGCAATCAGCCCCAGCATTTT.

The V gene is TRBV5-1, the J gene TRBJ1-2; D perhaps matches TRBD1 (5 bases). The CDR3 sequence is 13 residues long. V shed 0 bases and J shed 4 bases, with 7 bases lying between them. Germline V gene lookup returns CDR1 SGHRS and CDR2 YFSETQ. CDR3 in DNA: TGCGCCAGCAGCTTGGGTAGGGGCTATGGCTACACCTTC. This translates into CASSLGRGYGYTF. Full variable domain (remainder filled in from reference TRBV5-1 and TRBJ1-2): KAGVTQTPRYLIKTRGQQVTLSCSPISGHRSVSWYQQTPGQGLQFLFEYFSETQRNKGNFPGRFSGRQFSNSRSEMNVSTLELGDSALYLCASSLGRGYGYTFGSGTRLTVV.

This clone was observed a handful of times. This chain's CDR3 is CASSTTGTRHETQYF. The CDR3 nucleotides are TGTGCCAGTAGTACAACCGGGACCCGCCACGAGACCCAGTACTTC. The V gene is TRBV19, the J gene TRBJ2-5, with D tentatively TRBD1 or TRBD2 (5 bases each). Trimming pared 4 bases from V and 5 bases from J, leaving 17 bases between. The germline V gene encodes CDR1 LNHDA and CDR2 SQIVND (reference sequence). The CDR3 covers 15 residues.

The genes are TRBV5-1 and TRBJ1-1; 8 positions agree with TRBD1. The CDR3 runs 14 residues. Per germline, CDR1 SGHRS and CDR2 YFSETQ. V lost 2 bases and J lost 5; bases outside the gene matches: 5. CDR3 nucleotide sequence: TGCGCCAGCAGCTTCCAGGGGGCGGGGACTGAAGCTTTCTTT. This translates into CASSFQGAGTEAFF.

Comment on this clone: The junction departs from the called germline gene at one end, perhaps through a read error. The genes are TRBV7-7 and TRBJ1-4, with unresolved D. This CDR3 contains 13 residues. Germline CDR1 and CDR2: SSHAT and FNYEAQ (reference sequence). CDR3: CASSSSTNEKLFF. As DNA, the CDR3 is TGTGCTAGCAGCTCATCAACTAATGAAAAACTGTTTTTT.

The chain combines TRBV4-1 with TRBJ1-2; TRBD1 matches 8 bases. Trimming took 3 bases from V and 0 from J; bases not matched to a gene: 6. The CDR3 is 16 amino acids. The V gene's germline CDR1 is MGHRA and CDR2 YSYEKL. CDR3 nucleotide sequence: TGCGCCAGCAGCCATGAACCGGACAGGGCTAACTATGGCTACACCTTC. Amino acids: CASSHEPDRANYGYTF.

V and J are TRBV7-6 and TRBJ1-1; 7 bases map to TRBD1. V was pared by 6 bases and J by 1 base, with 11 bases of the junction left unmatched. This CDR3 region has 16 residues. Germline CDR1 SGHVS, CDR2 FNYEAQ. The CDR3 nucleotides are TGTGCCAGCAGGCCCGGGACAGCTAAATCGAACACTGAAGCTTTCTTT. Protein sequence: CASRPGTAKSNTEAFF.

CDR3 protein: CASSLDRTTGANTEAFF. The CDR3 nucleotides are TGTGCCAGCAGCTTAGATAGGACGACAGGGGCGAACACTGAAGCTTTCTTT. The chain joins TRBV11-2 to TRBJ1-1, with TRBD1 matching over 8 bases. The V gene end was trimmed by 0 bases and the J gene end by 1 base; junction bases not matched to a gene: 7. This CDR3 comprises 17 residues. Germline V lookup: CDR1 SGHAT, CDR2 FQNNGV.

The V gene is TRBV28, the J gene TRBJ2-6; D remains ambiguous. The CDR3 loop spans 17 amino acids. Germline CDR1 is MDHEN and CDR2 is SYDVKM. The V end lost 6 bases, the J end lost 0 bases, and 15 bases lay between the germline ends. CDR3 residues: CASRKANKISGANVLTF. The CDR3 DNA is TGTGCCAGCAGGAAGGCCAATAAGATCTCTGGGGCCAACGTCCTGACTTTC.

The rearrangement uses TRBV6-2 or TRBV6-3 and TRBJ2-1; 8 bases match TRBD1. J gave up 2 bases and V 0 bases, and 3 bases lay outside the gene matches. The CDR3 sequence is 16 residues long. Germline-derived CDR1 and CDR2 are MNHEY and SVGEGT. This CDR3 is CASSYSRDRPYNEQFF. The CDR3 nucleotides read TGTGCCAGCAGTTACTCGAGGGACAGGCCCTACAATGAGCAGTTCTTC.

The chain is built from TRBV6-4 and TRBJ2-3; 7 bases are shared with TRBD2. Germline CDR1 MRHNA, CDR2 SNTAGT. This CDR3 comprises 14 residues. V dropped 10 bases and J dropped 0; count of bases not matched to a gene: 7. CDR3 nucleotide sequence: TGTGCCACCGGCAGCGGGGTGAGCACAGATACGCAGTATTTT. Protein product: CATGSGVSTDTQYF.

V usage is TRBV30 and J usage is TRBJ1-5; 8 bases line up with TRBD1. CDR3 length: 15 amino acids. Germline lookup yields CDR1 GTSNPN and CDR2 SVGIG (reference sequence). V was clipped by 2 bases and J by 4 bases; unmatched bases: 7. CDR3 region: CAWSTERTGNQPQHF. CDR3 nucleotides: TGTGCCTGGAGTACAGAACGGACAGGGAATCAGCCCCAGCATTTT.